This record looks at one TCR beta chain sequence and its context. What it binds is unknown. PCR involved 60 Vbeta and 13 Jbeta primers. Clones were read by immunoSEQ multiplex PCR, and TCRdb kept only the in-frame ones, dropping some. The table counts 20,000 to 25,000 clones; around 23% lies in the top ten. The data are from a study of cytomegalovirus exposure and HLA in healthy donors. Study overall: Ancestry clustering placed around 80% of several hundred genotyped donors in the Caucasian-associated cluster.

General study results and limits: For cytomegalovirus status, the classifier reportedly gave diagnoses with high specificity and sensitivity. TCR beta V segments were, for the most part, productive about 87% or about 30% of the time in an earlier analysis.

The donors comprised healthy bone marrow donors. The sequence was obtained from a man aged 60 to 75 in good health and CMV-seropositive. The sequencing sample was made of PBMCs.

In nucleotides, the CDR3 is TGTGCCAGTAGTCCCCCCCGGGGGGGACGGGGGGCCACTGAAGCTTTCTTT. Translating gives CASSPPRGGRGATEAFF. The genes are TRBV19 and TRBJ1-1; perhaps TRBD1 as D (6 bases). In germline, CDR1 is LNHDA, CDR2 SQIVND (reference sequence). The CDR3 covers 17 residues. The V end was cut by 5 bases, the J end by 4 bases, with 23 bases between. Full variable domain (missing parts from reference TRBV19 and TRBJ1-1): DGGITQSPKYLFRKEGQNVTLSCEQNLNHDAMYWYRQDPGQGLRLIYYSQIVNDFQKGDIAEGYSVSREKKESFPLTVTSAQKNPTAFYLCASSPPRGGRGATEAFFGQGTRLTVV.